The TCR beta chain under discussion was sequenced for a study of cytomegalovirus exposure and HLA in healthy donors. The CDR3 has 14 amino acids. Germline lookup yields CDR1 MGHDK and CDR2 SYGVNS. With 5 bases removed from V and 2 bases from J, the gap between germline ends came to 10 bases. The donors were part of the approximately 120-subject validation cohort, which stood apart from the roughly 680-subject first cohort. Sequencing used immunoSEQ multiplex PCR; TCRdb keeps in-frame clones, though not all of them. Of tens of thousands of clones listed, roughly 94% were seen once; the top ten hold 0.6% to 0.7%.

This chain links TRBV25-1 with TRBJ1-5; D may be TRBD1 (6 bases). This TCR was recovered from a young woman in good health and CMV-seronegative. Source material: PBMCs. DNA of the CDR3: TGTGCCAGCAGTTCACAGGGTCGCAATCAGCCCCAGCATTTT. Its translation is CASSSQGRNQPQHF.